This is a list of T cell receptor beta chains from one sample in a study of blood T cell repertoires in COVID-19. Some clones are missing from TCRdb's copy, which holds only in-frame ones; the method was immunoSEQ multiplex PCR. The table shows a few hundred thousand clones, with approximately 82% occurring only once. The material sequenced was peripheral blood. The receptors originated from a woman aged 40 to 50 who had recovered from COVID-19. CDR3s include the opening cysteine and the closing phenylalanine or tryptophan. A D gene is named only where the DNA matches it firmly. Clone size is stated in some rows and not others, as once, few, many or a class when expanded.

D gene,clone size,J gene,V gene,CDR3 protein,CDR3 DNA
TRBD1,-,TRBJ2-5,TRBV3-1/TRBV3-2,CASSQRGQIQETQYF,TGTGCCAGCAGCCAAAGGGGACAGATACAAGAGACCCAGTACTTC
-,-,TRBJ1-1,TRBV6-4,CASRAGGGAQAFF,TGTGCCAGCCGTGCGGGTGGGGGGGCCCAAGCTTTCTTT
TRBD1,few,TRBJ2-1,TRBV5-1,CASSLAGDSYNEQFF,TGCGCCAGCAGCTTGGCCGGGGACAGTTACAATGAGCAGTTCTTC
TRBD2,-,TRBJ2-5,TRBV5-1,CASSRLADQETQYF,TGCGCCAGCAGTCGACTAGCTGATCAAGAGACCCAGTACTTC
-,-,TRBJ1-1,TRBV7-9,CASSPRQGDTEAFF,TGTGCCAGCAGCCCGAGGCAGGGTGACACTGAAGCTTTCTTT
TRBD1,-,TRBJ1-2,TRBV28,CASSVQGTGHYGYTF,TGTGCCAGCAGTGTACAGGGGACGGGTCATTATGGCTACACCTTC
TRBD1,-,TRBJ1-2,TRBV5-1,CASSDDPGQRLGYTF,TGCGCCAGCAGCGACGACCCGGGACAGCGTCTTGGCTACACCTTC
-,-,TRBJ2-1,TRBV7-2,CASSLEVFQGYNEQFF,TGTGCCAGCAGCTTAGAGGTGTTTCAGGGGTACAATGAGCAGTTCTTC
TRBD1,-,TRBJ2-5,TRBV11-3,CASSLGRGRETQYF,TGTGCCAGCAGCTTAGGCAGGGGGCGGGAGACCCAGTACTTC
-,-,TRBJ1-1,TRBV5-4,CASSLGSGVNTEAFF,TGTGCCAGCAGCTTGGGGTCGGGAGTGAACACTGAAGCTTTCTTT
-,-,TRBJ1-5,TRBV27,CASTTGRGQPQHF,TGTGCCAGCACAACAGGGCGTGGTCAGCCCCAGCATTTT
-,-,TRBJ1-2,TRBV7-2,CASSLGPNLIGGYGYTF,TGTGCCAGCAGCTTAGGTCCCAATCTAATCGGGGGCTATGGCTACACCTTC
-,-,TRBJ2-7,TRBV19,CASSIVTARAGEQYF,TGTGCCAGTAGTATAGTTACAGCTCGCGCCGGCGAGCAGTACTTC
TRBD1,-,TRBJ1-4,TRBV9,CASSTQTGTGNEKLFF,TGTGCCAGCAGCACTCAGACAGGGACGGGTAATGAAAAACTGTTTTTT
-,-,TRBJ2-6,TRBV6-2/TRBV6-3,CASSTFDRTAVGANVLTF,TGTGCCAGCAGTACCTTTGACAGGACGGCGGTTGGGGCCAACGTCCTGACTTTC
-,-,TRBJ1-2,TRBV29-1,CSVNRVEDYYGYTF,TGCAGCGTTAACCGGGTGGAGGACTACTATGGCTACACCTTC
-,few,TRBJ1-5,TRBV5-1,CASSTRVGQPQHF,TGCGCCAGCAGCACCCGAGTCGGTCAGCCCCAGCATTTT
TRBD2,-,TRBJ2-7,TRBV19,CASSPSGTMTPYEQYF,TGTGCCAGTAGTCCATCCGGGACTATGACACCGTACGAGCAGTACTTC
-,-,TRBJ1-2,TRBV7-2,CASSLGQNYGYTF,TGTGCCAGCAGCTTAGGTCAGAACTATGGCTACACCTTC
-,-,TRBJ2-7,TRBV30,CAWSGTARNEQYF,TGTGCCTGGAGTGGAACAGCCAGGAACGAGCAGTACTTC
TRBD1,-,TRBJ2-2,TRBV19,CASRKGQGNTGELFF,TGTGCCAGTAGAAAGGGACAGGGTAACACCGGGGAGCTGTTTTTT
-,-,TRBJ2-5,TRBV6-6,CASSFQGWETQYF,TGTGCCAGCAGTTTCCAGGGTTGGGAGACCCAGTACTTC
TRBD1,-,TRBJ2-7,TRBV12-3/TRBV12-4,CASSRDRGGQYF,TGTGCCAGCAGTCGAGACAGGGGGGGGCAGTACTTC
TRBD2,-,TRBJ2-5,TRBV5-6,CASSSSGFEETQYF,TGTGCCAGCAGTTCTAGCGGGTTCGAAGAGACCCAGTACTTC
TRBD1,-,TRBJ2-7,TRBV3-1/TRBV3-2,CASSQAGQGVSYEQYF,TGTGCCAGCAGCCAAGCGGGACAGGGGGTTTCCTACGAGCAGTACTTC
-,-,TRBJ2-7,TRBV7-8,CASSYSAYEQYF,TGTGCCAGCAGCTACTCAGCGTACGAGCAGTACTTC
-,-,TRBJ1-1,TRBV6-5,CASSYGTPNTEAFF,TGTGCCAGCAGTTACGGGACACCTAACACTGAAGCTTTCTTT
TRBD2,-,TRBJ2-3,TRBV29-1,CSVRGIAGESTDTQYF,TGCAGCGTCCGGGGGATCGCGGGGGAGAGCACAGATACGCAGTATTTT
-,-,TRBJ2-2,TRBV7-6,CASSPGGGYTGELFF,TGTGCCAGCAGCCCGGGGGGCGGGTACACCGGGGAGCTGTTTTTT
-,once,TRBJ1-4,TRBV20-1,CSASGPVAKLFF,TGCAGTGCTAGTGGGCCTGTGGCCAAACTGTTTTTT
-,-,TRBJ2-5,TRBV14,CASSSRPLSSASRETQYF,TGTGCCAGCAGCTCCCGGCCTCTCTCTAGCGCTTCTCGGGAGACCCAGTACTTC
-,-,TRBJ1-2,TRBV7-2,CASSPGPGSPVYGYTF,TGTGCCAGCAGCCCAGGTCCAGGGTCCCCTGTCTATGGCTACACCTTC
-,few,TRBJ2-2,TRBV19,CASSIDRRWAGELFF,TGTGCCAGTAGTATAGATCGCAGGTGGGCCGGGGAGCTGTTTTTT
-,-,TRBJ1-2,TRBV5-1,CASRGRDLRHYGYTF,TGCGCCAGCAGAGGCAGGGACTTGAGGCACTATGGCTACACCTTC
-,-,TRBJ2-2,TRBV12-3/TRBV12-4,CASSRGGELFF,TGTGCCAGCAGCCGCGGGGGGGAGCTGTTTTTT
TRBD2,-,TRBJ2-7,TRBV7-9,CASSTGGTSREQYF,TGTGCCAGCAGTACGGGGGGGACTTCCAGGGAGCAGTACTTC
-,-,TRBJ2-1,TRBV18,CASSPNQGYNNEQFF,TGTGCCAGCTCACCGAACCAGGGATACAACAATGAGCAGTTCTTC
TRBD1,-,TRBJ2-3,TRBV28,CASSFRQGNTDTQYF,TGTGCCAGCAGTTTCCGACAGGGGAACACAGATACGCAGTATTTT
TRBD2,-,TRBJ2-5,TRBV2,CASTISGGAETQYF,TGTGCCAGCACGATTAGCGGGGGGGCGGAGACCCAGTACTTC
TRBD1,-,TRBJ1-5,TRBV11-1,CASSLGGGGQPQHF,TGTGCCAGCAGCTTAGGAGGGGGCGGTCAGCCCCAGCATTTT
TRBD1,-,TRBJ1-5,TRBV3-1/TRBV3-2,CASSPLLRGTGSRSQPQHF,TGTGCCAGCAGCCCCCTCTTGAGGGGGACAGGGTCCAGATCCCAGCCCCAGCATTTT
TRBD1,-,TRBJ1-1,TRBV11-1,CASSPDRGEAFF,TGTGCCAGCAGCCCCGACAGGGGGGAAGCTTTCTTT
-,-,TRBJ1-6,TRBV6-5,CASSQQGLLHF,TGTGCCAGCAGTCAGCAGGGCCTCCTCCACTTT
-,-,TRBJ1-5,TRBV4-3,CASSQVAEFSNQPQHF,TGCGCCAGCAGCCAAGTGGCGGAATTTAGCAATCAGCCCCAGCATTTT
-,-,TRBJ2-3,TRBV18,CASSPPATTDTQYF,TGTGCCAGCTCACCACCAGCGACCACAGATACGCAGTATTTT
-,-,TRBJ1-6,TRBV25-1,CASSSSNSPLHF,TGTGCCAGCAGTTCGTCCAATTCACCCCTCCACTTT
-,-,TRBJ2-2,TRBV24-1,CATSDPQVPGTGELFF,TGTGCCACCAGTGATCCACAGGTACCGGGCACCGGGGAGCTGTTTTTT